The clone carrying this T cell receptor beta chain has just a few counts. Its specificity is unknown. This sample was included in a study of T cell repertoires in cytomegalovirus infection. Study-wide context: A matching HLA type, together with CMV infection, was signaled by public TCR beta signatures.

CDR1 and CDR2 from the germline V gene are SGHRS and YFSETQ. Trimming at V came to 0 bases and at J to 4 bases, leaving 8 bases not matched to a gene. The length of the CDR3 is 16 residues. TCRdb called the reads again in MiXCR, with one record for every CDR3 protein. The profile shows fewer than 550,000 distinct CDR3 sequences, 26% of them singletons. Points from the study as a whole: Ex vivo, HLA-C-restricted CMV-specific TCR beta clonotypes prevailed over the rest of the response. The cumulative frequency of public TCR beta families distinguished individuals who carried CMV together with the relevant HLA.

J is TRBJ2-3 and V is TRBV5-1, with 7 bases identical to TRBD2. The TCR was taken from a human donor in good health (CMV status not recorded). Some clones in this sample may be carry-over from other donors' samples. Sequenced sample: PBMCs. The CDR3 loop reads CASSLGVGGSSDTQYF. CDR3 DNA: TGCGCCAGCAGCTTGGGGGTCGGCGGGAGTTCAGATACGCAGTATTTT.